This TCR beta chain was recorded in a study of T-cell reconstitution after alpha-beta-depleted transplantation in children. Molecular barcoding with unique molecular identifiers was used for the TCRbeta library. One entry per CDR3 protein, called by TCRdb with MiXCR from the PCR reads. The profile shows about 460,000 distinct CDR3 sequences, 9.5% to 15% of them singletons. This clonotype was counted between two and nine times. The source of this sequence is a human donor who donated a stem cell graft to a child with combined immunodeficiency. The sequences come from PBMCs from the stem cell graft donor, collected from the stem cell graft.

The CDR3 region has the DNA TGTGCCAGCAGCCCCGAGGGGAGACCGTTCTACGAGCAGTACTTC. Translating gives CASSPEGRPFYEQYF. The V call is TRBV5-5, the J call TRBJ2-7; D might be TRBD1 or TRBD2, each matching 5 bases. Trimming removed 4 bases at V and 3 bases at J, with 17 bases between. The germline V gene encodes CDR1 SGHKS and CDR2 YYEKEE (reference sequence). CDR3 size: 15 residues.